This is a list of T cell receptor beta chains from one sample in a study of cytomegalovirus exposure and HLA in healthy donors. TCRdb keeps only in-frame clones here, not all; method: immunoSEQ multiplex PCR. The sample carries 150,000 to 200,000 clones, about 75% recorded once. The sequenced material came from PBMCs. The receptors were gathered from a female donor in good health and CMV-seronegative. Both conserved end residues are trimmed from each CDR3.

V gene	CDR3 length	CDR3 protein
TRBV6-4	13	ASSDEAGSTDTQY
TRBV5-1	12	ASSLQGPSEKLF
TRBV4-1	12	ASRPTRGNTEAF
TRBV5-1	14	ASSFPSGGMNTEAF
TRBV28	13	ASRWNLAATYEQY
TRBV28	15	ASSRRTSGSSTDTQY
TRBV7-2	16	ASSWVRERGASYNEQF
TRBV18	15	ASSPRAQGTLSTEAF
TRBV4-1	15	ASSLGAARGLNQPQH
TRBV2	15	ASSEWTSGVSTGELF
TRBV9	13	ASSPWDSRYNEQF
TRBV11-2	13	ASSLGTGAGNTIY
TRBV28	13	ASPPGQVKNTEAF
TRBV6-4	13	ASSDSSGSTGELF
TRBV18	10	ASSPRSGELF
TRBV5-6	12	ASSVDGPGEKLF
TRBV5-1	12	ASSPRGGAQPQH
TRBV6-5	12	ATSISSSYNEQF
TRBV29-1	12	SARTSGRGDIQY
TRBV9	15	ASSVGVAGGSQETQY
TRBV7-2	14	ASSSPRETLNTEAF
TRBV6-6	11	ASSYVRTDTQY
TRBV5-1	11	ASSLDRGGGYT
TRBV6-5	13	ASSRHSTGDYEQY